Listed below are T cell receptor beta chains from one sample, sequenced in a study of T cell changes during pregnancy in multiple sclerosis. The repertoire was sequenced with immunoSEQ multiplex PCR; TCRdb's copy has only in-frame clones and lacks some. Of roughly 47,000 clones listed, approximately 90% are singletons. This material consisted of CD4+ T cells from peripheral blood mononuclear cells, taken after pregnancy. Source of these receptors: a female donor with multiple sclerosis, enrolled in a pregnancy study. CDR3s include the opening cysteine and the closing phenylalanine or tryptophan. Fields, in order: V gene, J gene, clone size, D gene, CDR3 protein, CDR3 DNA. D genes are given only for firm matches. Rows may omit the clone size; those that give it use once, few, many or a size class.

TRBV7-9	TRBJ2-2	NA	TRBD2	CASSLGLEGGELFF	TGTGCCAGCAGCCTAGGACTAGAGGGCGGGGAGCTGTTTTTT
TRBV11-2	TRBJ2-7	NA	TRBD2	CASSPRGGRAYEQYF	TGTGCCAGCAGCCCACGGGGCGGGAGGGCCTACGAGCAGTACTTC
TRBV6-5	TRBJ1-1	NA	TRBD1	CASKDREDAQAFF	TGTGCCAGCAAGGACAGGGAGGACGCCCAAGCTTTCTTT
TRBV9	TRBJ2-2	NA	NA	CASSVAARAGLLFAGELFF	TGTGCCAGCAGCGTAGCCGCCAGGGCTGGGCTATTGTTCGCCGGGGAGCTGTTTTTT
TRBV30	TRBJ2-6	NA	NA	CAWMSSGANVLTF	TGTGCCTGGATGTCGTCCGGGGCCAACGTCCTGACTTTC
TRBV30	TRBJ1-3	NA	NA	CAQSQGNTIYF	TGTGCCCAGTCGCAAGGAAACACCATATATTTT
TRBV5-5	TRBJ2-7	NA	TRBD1	CASSVDRGREQYF	TGTGCCAGCAGCGTGGACAGGGGGCGCGAGCAGTACTTC
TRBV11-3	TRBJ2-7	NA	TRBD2	CASSSSSGSGEQYF	TGTGCCAGCAGCTCCTCTAGCGGGAGTGGAGAGCAGTACTTC
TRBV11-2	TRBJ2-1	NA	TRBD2	CASSLGRLAGGNEQFF	TGTGCCAGCAGCTTAGGAAGACTAGCGGGGGGCAATGAGCAGTTCTTC
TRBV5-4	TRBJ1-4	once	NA	CASHIAGHEKLFF	TGTGCCAGCCACATTGCGGGCCATGAAAAACTGTTTTTT
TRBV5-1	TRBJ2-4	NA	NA	CASSERSKNIQYF	TGCGCCAGCAGCGAGCGGTCCAAAAACATTCAGTACTTC
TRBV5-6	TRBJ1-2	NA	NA	CASSTGVHYGYTF	TGTGCCAGCAGCACGGGAGTCCACTATGGCTACACCTTC
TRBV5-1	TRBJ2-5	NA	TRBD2	CASSLGTTLETQYF	TGCGCCAGCAGCCTAGGGACTACGCTGGAGACCCAGTACTTC
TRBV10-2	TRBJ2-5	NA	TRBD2	CASSAPSGIQETQYF	TGCGCCAGCAGTGCTCCTAGCGGGATCCAAGAGACCCAGTACTTC
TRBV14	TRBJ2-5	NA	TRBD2	CASSQDRSSGGAETQYF	TGTGCCAGCAGCCAAGATCGGTCTAGCGGTGGCGCTGAGACCCAGTACTTC
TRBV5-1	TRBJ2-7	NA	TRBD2	CASSFSLAGEGEQYF	TGCGCCAGCAGCTTTTCCTTAGCGGGAGAGGGCGAGCAGTACTTC
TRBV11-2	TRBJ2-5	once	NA	CASTSQRAGETQYF	TGTGCCAGCACCAGTCAGCGGGCGGGAGAGACCCAGTACTTC
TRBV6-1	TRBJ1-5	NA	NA	CASSANGPGSNQPQHF	TGTGCCAGCAGTGCCAATGGGCCTGGGAGCAATCAGCCCCAGCATTTT
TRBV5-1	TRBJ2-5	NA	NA	CASSLGSSQETQYF	TGCGCCAGCAGTCTCGGTAGTAGCCAAGAGACCCAGTACTTC
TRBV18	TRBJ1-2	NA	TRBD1	CASSPPSTGALYGYTF	TGTGCCAGCTCACCACCTTCGACAGGGGCCCTCTATGGCTACACCTTC
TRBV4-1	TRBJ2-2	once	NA	CASSQARLDTGELFF	TGCGCCAGCAGCCAAGCGAGGCTTGACACCGGGGAGCTGTTTTTT
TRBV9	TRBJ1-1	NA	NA	CASSVDPRGGGTEAFF	TGTGCCAGCAGCGTAGATCCCCGGGGGGGAGGAACTGAAGCTTTCTTT
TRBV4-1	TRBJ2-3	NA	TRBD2	CASSQASGILTDTQYF	TGCGCCAGCAGCCAAGCTAGCGGGATCCTCACAGATACGCAGTATTTT
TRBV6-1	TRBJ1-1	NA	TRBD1	CASSPRGPDSEAFF	TGTGCCAGCAGTCCCAGGGGGCCGGACTCTGAAGCTTTCTTT
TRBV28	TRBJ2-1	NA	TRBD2	CASSVASGSLSYNEQFF	TGTGCCAGCAGTGTTGCTAGCGGGAGCCTCTCTTACAATGAGCAGTTCTTC
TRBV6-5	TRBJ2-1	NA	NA	CASSYSTQGKQFF	TGTGCCAGCAGTTACTCGACCCAGGGCAAGCAGTTCTTC
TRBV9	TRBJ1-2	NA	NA	CASSGHLYGYTF	TGTGCCAGCAGCGGACACCTCTATGGCTACACCTTC
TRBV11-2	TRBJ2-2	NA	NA	CASSLDGAYTGELFF	TGTGCCAGCAGCTTAGATGGGGCTTACACCGGGGAGCTGTTTTTT
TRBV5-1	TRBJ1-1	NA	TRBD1	CASSVIQGGNTEAFF	TGCGCCAGCAGCGTAATACAGGGGGGGAACACTGAAGCTTTCTTT
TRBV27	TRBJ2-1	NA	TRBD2	CASSLLTSGRRNEQFF	TGTGCCAGCAGTTTACTCACTAGCGGGAGGAGGAATGAGCAGTTCTTC
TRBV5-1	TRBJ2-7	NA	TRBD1	CASIQRGPKGTLSYEQYF	TGCGCCAGCATCCAGAGGGGGCCAAAAGGCACCCTTTCCTACGAGCAGTACTTC
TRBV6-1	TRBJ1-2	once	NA	CASSPGANYGYTF	TGTGCCAGCTCTCCGGGGGCTAACTATGGCTACACCTTC
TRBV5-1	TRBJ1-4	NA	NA	CASSLRRDVPNEKLFF	TGCGCCAGCAGCTTGAGGAGGGACGTCCCTAATGAAAAACTGTTTTTT
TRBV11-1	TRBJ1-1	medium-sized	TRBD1	CASRPGTANTEAFF	TGTGCCAGCAGGCCCGGGACAGCAAACACTGAAGCTTTCTTT
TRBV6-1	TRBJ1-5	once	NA	CASSERYKGQPQHF	TGTGCCAGCAGTGAGAGATACAAGGGGCAGCCCCAGCATTTT
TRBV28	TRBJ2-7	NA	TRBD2	CASSSGGAEEQYF	TGTGCCAGCAGCTCGGGGGGGGCGGAAGAGCAGTACTTC
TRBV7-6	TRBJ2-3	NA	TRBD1	CASSSGTGGRDTQYF	TGTGCCAGCAGCTCCGGGACAGGGGGCAGAGATACGCAGTATTTT
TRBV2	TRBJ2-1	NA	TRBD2	CASSKREFVQDEQFF	TGTGCCAGCTCGAAGCGGGAGTTCGTACAGGATGAGCAGTTCTTC
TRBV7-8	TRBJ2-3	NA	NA	CASSFWQGKGTDTQYF	TGTGCCAGCAGCTTTTGGCAGGGGAAGGGGACAGATACGCAGTATTTT
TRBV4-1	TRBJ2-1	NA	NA	CASSRPWGESYNEQFF	TGCGCCAGCAGCCGACCTTGGGGGGAGAGCTACAATGAGCAGTTCTTC
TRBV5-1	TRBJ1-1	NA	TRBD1	CASSLTTRGSNTEAFF	TGCGCCAGCAGCTTGACCACCAGGGGGTCGAACACTGAAGCTTTCTTT
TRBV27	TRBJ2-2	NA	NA	CASSRNRDTGELFF	TGTGCCAGCAGCCGTAACAGGGACACCGGGGAGCTGTTTTTT
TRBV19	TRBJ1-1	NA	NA	CASSIWQGTEAFF	TGTGCCAGTAGTATATGGCAGGGCACTGAAGCTTTCTTT
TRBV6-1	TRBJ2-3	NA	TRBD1	CASYRGQGTDTQYF	TGTGCCAGCTACAGGGGGCAAGGCACAGATACGCAGTATTTT
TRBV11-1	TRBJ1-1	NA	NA	CASSFTPRHSNTEAFF	TGTGCCAGCAGCTTTACCCCCCGACACTCGAACACTGAAGCTTTCTTT
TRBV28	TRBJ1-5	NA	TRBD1	CASSFRQGRYNQPQHF	TGTGCCAGCAGTTTTCGACAGGGGAGGTACAATCAGCCCCAGCATTTT
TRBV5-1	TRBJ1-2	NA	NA	CASSSPERINGGYTF	TGCGCCAGCAGCTCCCCCGAACGGATAAACGGGGGCTACACCTTC
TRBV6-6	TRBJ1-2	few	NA	CASRPPGPKGEGGYTF	TGTGCCAGCAGACCCCCGGGTCCTAAAGGTGAGGGAGGCTACACCTTC
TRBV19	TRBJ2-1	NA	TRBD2	CASSPRLAGSIGTYNEQFF	TGTGCCAGTAGCCCGAGACTAGCGGGAAGTATTGGGACCTACAATGAGCAGTTCTTC
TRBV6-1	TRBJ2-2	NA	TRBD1	CASRRQGANTGELFF	TGTGCCAGCAGACGCCAGGGGGCGAACACCGGGGAGCTGTTTTTT